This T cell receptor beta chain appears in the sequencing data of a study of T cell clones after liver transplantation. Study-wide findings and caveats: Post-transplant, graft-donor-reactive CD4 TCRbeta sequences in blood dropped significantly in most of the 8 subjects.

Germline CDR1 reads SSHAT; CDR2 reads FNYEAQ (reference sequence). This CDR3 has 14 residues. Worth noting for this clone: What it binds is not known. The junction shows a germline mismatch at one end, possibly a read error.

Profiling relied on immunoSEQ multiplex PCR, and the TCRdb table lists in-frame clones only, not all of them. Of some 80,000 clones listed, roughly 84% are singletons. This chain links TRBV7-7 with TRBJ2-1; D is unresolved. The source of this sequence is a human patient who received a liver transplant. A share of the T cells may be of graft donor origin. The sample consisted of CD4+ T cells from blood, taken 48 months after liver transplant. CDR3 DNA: TGTGCTAGCAGCTTAGGGAATGATCAGGAAAAGCAGTTCTTC. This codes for CASSLGNDQEKQFF.